This section outlines one T cell receptor (beta chain) sequence together with its context. This clone was recorded only once. This receptor's antigen is unknown. Per-nucleotide qualities are absent, and no much larger clonotype sits a single base away. The donors were healthy, HIV-negative adults who had no recently reported acute infections or vaccinations. Every donor was a Caucasian adult residing in Nashville, Tennessee, USA. CD4+ T cells were enriched through magnetic negative selection, after which naive cells were positively selected on CD45RA and the remaining negative fraction served as the memory subset. Blood was obtained by leukapheresis, after which PBMCs were separated by Ficoll-Histopaque density gradient centrifugation and cryopreserved in liquid nitrogen vapor phase. Analytical flow cytometry was used to check the purity and quantity of every magnetically sorted T cell population. Genomic DNA was isolated from each sorted fraction and quantified by UV absorbance on a Nanodrop 2000c.

This entry belongs to a study of shared clonotypes between healthy human individuals (dated by TCRdb to the early 2020s). For context, the study as a whole: The cohort comprised two women and a few men aged 18 to 49 years. For each donor, three plates each were used for CD4 naive and CD4 memory, two plates were used for CD8 naive, and one plate was used for CD8 memory. To estimate repertoire size and how much clonotype sharing occurs between individuals, the study deeply sequenced the blood TCR repertoires of roughly 5 healthy adults. Different laboratories and diverse techniques were used to prepare libraries and sequence TCR repertoires, to increase sequencing depth and limit assay-specific biases. Per donor, leukapheresis produced somewhere between about 0.9 and 9 billion PBMCs. Overall study outcomes, separate from this receptor: Even with the large sequencing depth, rarefaction of the sorted-subset datasets indicated that sequencing was incomplete. Sampling was limited to blood, and TCR repertoires in tissue likely differ from TCR repertoires in blood. Estimated clonotype richness was generally larger for naive than for memory subsets. Pairwise subsampling indicated that sequencing depth was expected to affect the degree of clonotype sharing among donors. Across a few donors, approximately 5% of naive CD4, 3.5% of naive CD8, 2% to 2.5% of memory CD4, and under 0.45% of memory CD8 clonotypes were shared. Compared with non-shared clonotypes, clonotypes shared by all four sorted-subset donors had higher generation probabilities. Because the study included a small number of donors, the genetic and exposure-history diversity represented was limited.

Using the deep immunoSEQ assay, multiplex PCR amplified TCR CDR3 regions from genomic DNA. Extracted genomic DNA from each cell subset was distributed evenly across all wells of several immunoSEQ 96-well plates, and each plate was treated as a replicate. For sorted subsets, about 220 ng of genomic DNA, equivalent to around 29,000 T cell genomes, went into each replicate PCR. The purified libraries were quantified using a Qubit 3.0 fluorometer, sized with a Bioanalyzer 2100, and then quantified again using the KAPA Library Quantification kit. A separate single-read 150-cycle Illumina NextSeq 550 flow cell was used to sequence each immunoSEQ 96-well plate. As for how the authors treated the data: The immunoSEQ output contained only junctional sequences without quality scores, so filtering could not match that applied to full-length reads. To assign V/J genes and CDR3, sequences were annotated using PyIR, a Python wrapper for IgBLAST v1.9, with IMGT germline references. Any read was removed if the V/J assignment was weak (E-value above 1e-6), the CDR3 was missing, or the read contained stop codons, out-of-frame junctions, or ambiguous translated residues. V3J clonotypes were defined by identical inferred V gene, J gene, and CDR3 amino acid sequence. The percentage overlap between two repertoires was calculated by dividing the number of shared unique clonotypes by the size of the smaller repertoire. Richness of each repertoire was evaluated using RTK rarefaction, the Chao1 estimator, and Recon v2.1 estimates of unobserved clonotypes. For all TCRbeta clonotypes obtained by the gDNA method from a handful of donors, generation probabilities were computed with OLGA. What TCRdb holds here is the immuneACCESS table cut down to in-frame rearrangements. Part of the clones is not present; checked against another copy, under half of the missing clones reflect an unresolved V gene, and the others are unexplained. D and trimming come from the DNA, and the V and J calls and clone size come from that table. The sample records 2 million to 2.5 million clones, approximately 95% of which are singletons. The ten largest clones represent 0.39% of the sample.

This TCR was recovered from a man between 18 and 29 years old in good health. Some clones in this sample may be carry-over from other donors' samples. Sequencing was carried out using naive CD4+ T cells from PBMCs. What this sample's cell subset or site label stands for: CD45RA+ positively selected.

The CDR3 corresponds to CASSWGGLAGERQYF. In nucleotide form, the sequence is TGTGCCAGCAGTTGGGGAGGACTAGCGGGAGAAAGGCAGTACTTC. The chain couples TRBV27 to TRBJ2-7; TRBD2 fits 13 bases in the junction. Germline trimming amounts to 4 bases on V and 9 bases on J, with 9 as the count of junction bases outside the gene matches. CDR1 and CDR2, looked up from the germline V gene (reference sequence), are MNHEY and SMNVEV. Inclusive of the bounding cysteine and phenylalanine, the CDR3 is 15 residues long. Just the 45-base CDR3 DNA is kept, in frame starting at base 1.